This T cell receptor beta chain was sequenced for a study of PD-1 blockade in mismatch repair-deficient tumors (dated by TCRdb to about 2017). For the wider study: Between late 2013 and 2016, fewer than 90 consecutive patients with about 11 mismatch repair-deficient cancer types, all previously treated and progressing, were enrolled in the trial. Deep sequencing of TCR CDR3 regions was used to track tumor-associated T cell clones in peripheral blood of patients responding to PD-1 blockade.

Libraries came from the immunoSEQ multiplex PCR assay. TCRdb retrieved this table from immuneACCESS and kept in-frame rearrangements only. Not all clones are present; in checked studies, unresolved V genes account for under half, and no reason is known for the remainder. The sample yields more than 85,000 clones; approximately 83% were counted once. The ten largest clones add up to roughly 6.3% of the sample. The CDR3 covers 16 residues, taking in both the cysteine and the phenylalanine. The sequence is cut down to CDR3 DNA, 48 bases in frame from base 1. CDR1 is given as MNHNS and CDR2 as SASEGT, both from the germline V gene. V is cut back by 3 bases and J by 8 bases, with 7 bases in the junction unmatched. Study-level results and caveats: Clones residing in the tumor, which were often undetectable in blood before treatment, expanded quickly after pembrolizumab and then contracted, generally before radiologic responses.

For every enrolled patient, mismatch repair deficiency was confirmed by either polymerase chain reaction or immunohistochemistry. TCR sequencing was carried out for a few patients who responded to pembrolizumab therapy. The phase II trial prospectively tested pembrolizumab PD-1 blockade in advanced mismatch repair-deficient cancers regardless of tissue of origin. Peripheral blood T cell samples were serially collected before and at multiple times after PD-1 blockade was started. Blood sampling time points were reported as weeks after the first dose of pembrolizumab. In regard to this clone: There is no known antigen for this receptor. Base qualities are not recorded, but no much larger clone differs from it by a single base.

Rearrangement joined TRBV6-1 to TRBJ2-1; 13 of the junction bases match TRBD2. The receptor's source is an adult with mismatch repair-deficient cancer. This material consisted of peripheral blood, taken approximately 8 months after starting pembrolizumab. The DNA sequence is TGTGCCAGCAGTGACGGACTAGCGGGAGTAACCGATGAGCAGTTCTTC. It encodes CASSDGLAGVTDEQFF.